This section outlines one T cell receptor beta chain sequence together with its context. This sample was taken from a study of blood T cell repertoires in COVID-19. For the study at large: Researchers got acute and convalescent COVID-19 samples from the United States, Italy and Spain. Sources were T cells, B-cell-depleted T cells, or PBMCs; the material itself was cDNA or gDNA.

Trimming shortened V by 7 bases and J by 0 bases, and 11 bases separated the two germline ends. Germline CDR1 is SGHRS and CDR2 is YFSETQ. This CDR3 region has 13 residues. Per the original methods: Amplification with reference gene primers provided the estimates of nucleated cell counts. The data were produced by immunoSEQ multiplex PCR, yet TCRdb's version contains in-frame clones alone and is incomplete. V and J calls and clone size are copied from that table; D and trimming were computed from the DNA. The sample shows about 240,000 clones, 86% of them seen only once. This TCR came from a man older than 75 with acute or convalescent COVID-19. The chain recombines TRBV5-1 with TRBJ2-7; D unresolved. The sample taken for sequencing was peripheral blood. Here the CDR3 DNA reads TGCGCCAGCGGTGACTCCTACTCCTACGAGCAGTACTTC. Its translation is CASGDSYSYEQYF.